This T cell receptor beta chain was captured by sequencing in a study of T cell responses to AZD1222 COVID-19 vaccine. For the study at large: Second-dose recipients at about 4 or about 12 weeks were treated as one pooled group.

Points on this clone: Antigen specificity is unknown.

Study-wide results and caveats: Seropositivity was recorded at baseline in only a handful of AZD1222 recipients. Vaccination with two AZD1222 doses was followed by a rise in Spike-specific TCR breadth and depth. None of the repertoires were sampled until the peak T cell response had passed.

V was pared by 6 bases and J by 1 base, with 15 bases between. CDR1 LGHNT and CDR2 FRNRAP come from the germline V gene. This CDR3 contains 16 residues. The assay was immunoSEQ multiplex PCR, and TCRdb's table has in-frame clones only and misses some. The table shows approximately 150,000 clones, with around 95% occurring only once. This sequence originates from an adult in good health. The material was peripheral blood, obtained on day 0 of AZD1222 vaccination. The chain joins TRBV12-5 to TRBJ2-2; TRBD1 is a possible D gene (6 bases). Here the CDR3 reads CASGNTGHLNTGELFF. CDR3 bases: TGTGCTAGTGGCAATACGGGACACCTGAACACCGGGGAGCTGTTTTTT.